The 30 T cell receptor beta chains given below trace back to one sample, sequenced in a study of blood T cell repertoires in COVID-19 (dated by TCRdb to the early 2020s). Library preparation employed the immunoSEQ multiplex PCR assay. The table was pulled from immuneACCESS by TCRdb, which kept in-frame rearrangements only. Such tables lose some clones; where checked, under half of the loss comes from unresolved V genes, and the rest has no known cause. Present in this sample are 15,000 to 20,000 clones, around nine tenths of which were seen just once. The top ten hold roughly 11% of the sample. The sample comprised peripheral blood. The source is a human donor in a cohort sampled during active COVID-19.

This chain connects TRBV5-4 to TRBJ2-5, with 10 bases identical to TRBD2. V shed 1 base, J shed 4 bases, and the junction held 4 bases outside the gene matches. Germline V gene data show CDR1 as SGHNT and CDR2 as YYREEE (reference sequence). This CDR3 contains 15 residues. The DNA for the CDR3 is TGTGCCAGCAGCTTGCAACTAGCGGGGTCAGAGACCCAGTACTTC. It is translated as CASSLQLAGSETQYF.

The chain combines TRBV12-3 or TRBV12-4 with TRBJ2-7; D ambiguous. V gave up 3 bases and J gave up 4 bases, with 10 bases separating them. The CDR3 contains 13 residues. The CDR3 nucleotides are TGTGCCAGCAGTTTTGGAGCCTTTTACGAGCAGTACTTC. It codes for CASSFGAFYEQYF.

The CDR3 coding sequence is TGCGCCAGCAGCTCCCTGCCGGTTGTTGAGCTAATGAGGACCGGGGAGCTGTTTTTT. This encodes CASSSLPVVELMRTGELFF. The genes are TRBV5-1 and TRBJ2-2; D uncertain. CDR1 SGHRS and CDR2 YFSETQ come from the germline V gene. The CDR3 has 19 amino acids. V was clipped by 3 bases and J by 5 bases, with 26 bases between them.

The sample holds one count of this clone. The chain carries TRBV6-5 and TRBJ2-7; a possible D gene is TRBD2 (5 bases). The germline gives CDR1 MNHEY, CDR2 SVGAGI. Trimming removed 5 bases from V and 4 bases from J, with 15 bases in between. The CDR3 is 14 amino acids. CDR3 protein: CASSTTKLGYEQYF. In nucleotides, the CDR3 is TGTGCCAGCAGTACGACTAAACTGGGATACGAGCAGTACTTC.

The V gene is TRBV2, the J gene TRBJ1-2; perhaps TRBD1 as D (6 bases). The CDR3 has 14 amino acids. Germline V gives CDR1 SNHLY, CDR2 FYNNEI. The V end was cut by 2 bases, the J end by 6 bases, with 13 bases between. CDR3 region: CASSESQGSDGYTF. As DNA, the CDR3 is TGTGCCAGCAGTGAATCCCAGGGGAGCGATGGCTACACCTTC.

V gene TRBV7-9 combines with J gene TRBJ2-7, with 7 positions matching TRBD1. Trimming took 0 bases from V and 3 from J; bases not matched to a gene: 2. Germline assignment: CDR1 SEHNR and CDR2 FQNEAQ (reference sequence). The CDR3 is made up of 14 amino acids. CDR3 DNA sequence: TGTGCCAGCAGCTTAGCCCAGGGGGACTACGAGCAGTACTTC. Translation gives CASSLAQGDYEQYF.

The J gene is TRBJ1-1, the V gene TRBV5-1, with D hard to call. The CDR3 has 15 residues. Trimming pared 0 bases from V and 1 base from J, leaving 10 bases between. Germline V gene lookup returns CDR1 SGHRS and CDR2 YFSETQ. The CDR3 sequence: CASSLVGDPNTEAFF. The CDR3 DNA follows: TGCGCCAGCAGCTTGGTCGGGGATCCGAACACTGAAGCTTTCTTT.

This chain uses TRBV27 with TRBJ2-5; 12 bases map to TRBD2. Germline V gene sequence: CDR1 MNHEY, CDR2 SMNVEV (reference sequence). CDR3 length: 15 amino acids. V was pared by 6 bases and J by 0 bases, with 2 bases of the junction left unmatched. Written as DNA, the CDR3 is TGTGCCAGCAGAAGGACTAGCGGGGACCAAGAGACCCAGTACTTC. Amino acids: CASRRTSGDQETQYF.

The rearrangement links TRBV19 to TRBJ1-2, with D uncertain. Germline CDR1 and CDR2: LNHDA and SQIVND (reference sequence). The CDR3 has 12 amino acids. With 1 base removed from V and 11 bases from J, the gap between germline ends came to 11 bases. The CDR3 DNA reads as TGTGCCAGTAGTATAGCGGGGATCCTGTACACCTTC. As protein: CASSIAGILYTF.

The chain links TRBV10-3 to TRBJ1-2; D uncertain. Germline V gene lookup returns CDR1 ENHRY and CDR2 SYGVKD. The germline V and J ends were trimmed by 2 bases and 0 bases, with 10 bases remaining between them. The CDR3 runs to 15 residues. CDR3 bases: TGTGCCATCAGTGAGATGAGGGAAGCTAACTATGGCTACACCTTC. Its translation: CAISEMREANYGYTF.

For the CDR3, the DNA is TGCGCCAGCAGCCACCCAGGAGGAACTAATGAAAAACTGTTTTTT. Residues: CASSHPGGTNEKLFF. V usage is TRBV4-1 and J usage is TRBJ1-4, with D uncertain. The V end lost 3 bases, the J end lost 1 base, and 9 bases lay between the germline ends. The CDR3 is made up of 15 amino acids. CDR1 is MGHRA, CDR2 YSYEKL, per germline.

The chain has TRBV6-5 and TRBJ2-7; the match to TRBD2 covers 8 bases. Germline CDR1 and CDR2: MNHEY and SVGAGI. Trimming took 7 bases from V and 5 from J; bases not matched to a gene: 13. The CDR3 runs to 15 residues. CDR3 bases: TGTGCCAGCACCTCCGGGGGGGTGGGTGTTGACGAGCAGTACTTC. Residues: CASTSGGVGVDEQYF.

This chain links TRBV6-1 with TRBJ2-3, with 9 bases lining up with TRBD2. V was pared by 1 base and J by 6 bases, with 20 bases of the junction left unmatched. Germline V lookup: CDR1 MNHNS, CDR2 SASEGT. The CDR3 covers 20 residues. CDR3 loop: CASSEEGIGRSGGLRDTQYF. As DNA, the CDR3 is TGTGCCAGCAGTGAAGAAGGTATTGGGCGTAGCGGGGGCCTCAGGGATACGCAGTATTTT.

This clone was observed a single time. This chain joins TRBV10-1 and TRBJ1-1; D ambiguous. This CDR3 has 14 residues. Trimming cost V 4 bases and J 0 bases, with 9 bases left between them. Germline CDR1 WNHNN, CDR2 SYGVQD (reference sequence). CDR3 amino acids: CASSVAPMNTEAFF. The DNA for the CDR3 is TGCGCCAGCAGTGTGGCACCCATGAACACTGAAGCTTTCTTT.

J is TRBJ1-4 and V is TRBV12-3 or TRBV12-4; TRBD1 might be the D (5 bases). V was trimmed by 3 bases and J by 10 bases, leaving 12 bases between them. The CDR3 is made up of 13 amino acids. DNA for the CDR3: TGTGCCAGCAGTTTCCAGACAGTAGGAAAACTGTTTTTT. Amino acids: CASSFQTVGKLFF.

The chain couples TRBV13 to TRBJ1-2; D not resolved. V shed 1 base and J shed 6 bases, with 12 bases lying between them. From germline, CDR1 is PRHDT and CDR2 FYEKMQ (reference sequence). The CDR3 totals 14 residues. For the CDR3, the DNA is TGTGCCAGCAGCTTAGCGGGGTTTGGAGATGGCTACACCTTC. Protein sequence: CASSLAGFGDGYTF.

This chain links TRBV6-5 with TRBJ2-2, with 10 bases fitting TRBD2. This CDR3 comprises 15 residues. CDR1 and CDR2 from the germline V gene are MNHEY and SVGAGI. V dropped 8 bases and J dropped 4; count of bases not matched to a gene: 7. The CDR3 sequence: CASAKGLASTGELFF. DNA for the CDR3: TGTGCCAGCGCCAAGGGACTAGCGAGCACCGGGGAGCTGTTTTTT.

The V gene is TRBV4-2, the J gene TRBJ2-1, with 9 nucleotides matching TRBD2. Germline CDR1 and CDR2: LGHNA and YNFKEQ. Germline trimming cut 4 bases from V and 8 bases from J; bases unmatched to any gene: 12. The CDR3 length is 16 residues. The CDR3 coding sequence is TGTGCCAGCAGCCGTGGTAGTAGCGGGGGTCGGGATGAGCAGTTCTTC. Translated: CASSRGSSGGRDEQFF.

The chain couples TRBV18 to TRBJ2-5, with D hard to call. The length of the CDR3 is 12 residues. The ends were cut back, 3 bases at V and 5 bases at J, with 7 bases in the middle. From germline, CDR1 is KGHSH and CDR2 LQKENI. CDR3 in DNA: TGTGCCAGCTCACCGAACTTCGAGACCCAGTACTTC. As protein: CASSPNFETQYF.

In nucleotides, the CDR3 is TGTGCCAGCACTCCAAGTGAGGGATATTCACCCCTCCACTTT. Amino acid sequence: CASTPSEGYSPLHF. This chain links TRBV6-5 with TRBJ1-6; the D is unclear. In germline, CDR1 is MNHEY, CDR2 SVGAGI. There are 14 residues in the CDR3. Between the trimmed V and J ends, which lost 7 bases and 8 bases, there was a span of 15 bases.

This chain uses TRBV5-5 with TRBJ1-4, with D uncertain. There are 14 residues in the CDR3. Trimming removed 0 bases from V and 6 bases from J, with 9 bases in between. CDR1 is SGHKS and CDR2 is YYEKEE in the germline V gene (reference sequence). The CDR3: CASSLVGGDEKLFF. DNA for the CDR3: TGTGCCAGCAGCTTGGTAGGCGGGGATGAAAAACTGTTTTTT.

This chain joins TRBV7-8 and TRBJ1-2, with 10 bases that match TRBD1. Germline loops: CDR1 SGHVS, CDR2 FQNEAQ. This CDR3 is built from 15 residues. V shed 5 bases, J shed 7 bases, and the junction held 10 bases outside the gene matches. The DNA for the CDR3 is TGTGCCAGCAGCCTACGGGACAGGGGTTTAGGTGGCTACACCTTC. It encodes CASSLRDRGLGGYTF.

This chain links TRBV6-2 or TRBV6-3 with TRBJ2-3; tentatively, D is TRBD2 (7 bases). This CDR3 region has 16 residues. Trimming removed 5 bases at V and 2 bases at J, with 17 bases between. Germline V gene lookup returns CDR1 MNHEY and CDR2 SVGEGT. CDR3 region: CASSAGDNFITDTQYF. CDR3 DNA sequence: TGTGCCAGCAGTGCGGGGGACAACTTTATCACAGATACGCAGTATTTT.

The gene calls are TRBV19 and TRBJ1-2, with D maybe TRBD1 (6 bases). The length of the CDR3 is 14 residues. V gave up 6 bases and J gave up 4 bases, with 15 bases separating them. Germline CDR1 reads LNHDA; CDR2 reads SQIVND (reference sequence). CDR3 nucleotides: TGTGCCAGTAGCCCCAGGACAGCTGTCTATGGCTACACCTTC. Amino acid sequence: CASSPRTAVYGYTF.

The chain combines TRBV7-9 with TRBJ1-1; 9 positions agree with TRBD1. Germline CDR1 and CDR2: SEHNR and FQNEAQ (reference sequence). The CDR3 is 14 amino acids. The J segment lost 11 bases and the V segment lost 1 base, leaving 8 bases of the junction unmatched. Here the CDR3 DNA reads TGTGCCAGCAGCTTAGTGCGGACAGGGGTAATGGCTTTCTTT. Protein: CASSLVRTGVMAFF.

V usage is TRBV5-4 and J usage is TRBJ1-4; 9 nucleotides agree with TRBD1. V lost 10 bases to trimming and J lost 1 base; unmatched junction nucleotides: 5. The CDR3 contains 14 residues. From germline, CDR1 is SGHNT and CDR2 YYREEE (reference sequence). The chain's CDR3 is CAGKDRGTNEKLFF. The CDR3 nucleotides read TGTGCCGGAAAGGACAGGGGAACTAATGAAAAACTGTTTTTT.

The chain uses TRBV5-5 and TRBJ2-3; 7 bases match TRBD1. CDR3 length equals 17 residues. V lost 5 bases, J lost 2 bases, and 14 bases stayed unmatched. CDR1 and CDR2 (germline): SGHKS, YYEKEE (reference sequence). The CDR3 DNA is TGTGCCAGCAGACGTCCGGGACAGCAAGAGTCCACAGATACGCAGTATTTT. Residues: CASRRPGQQESTDTQYF.

This chain uses TRBV20-1 with TRBJ1-2, with D unclear. This CDR3 comprises 13 residues. Trimming shortened V by 5 bases and J by 0 bases, and 10 bases separated the two germline ends. Germline loops: CDR1 DFQATT, CDR2 SNEGSKA (reference sequence). CDR3 sequence: CSARAVANYGYTF. CDR3 in DNA: TGCAGTGCTCGTGCGGTAGCTAACTATGGCTACACCTTC.

This clone has only one observation. The rearrangement links TRBV7-9 to TRBJ2-3, with D possibly TRBD2 on 5 matching bases. The V and J ends lost 1 base and 1 base respectively, with 12 bases between them. The CDR3 consists of 16 residues. From germline, CDR1 is SEHNR and CDR2 FQNEAQ (reference sequence). DNA for the CDR3: TGTGCCAGCAGCTTAGTACGGGGTGCGCGCACAGATACGCAGTATTTT. This gives the protein CASSLVRGARTDTQYF.

The chain employs TRBV7-2 and TRBJ2-1; 9 nucleotides match TRBD2. This CDR3 has 16 amino acids. Looked up from germline, CDR1 is SGHTA and CDR2 is FQGNSA. The ends lost 1 base at V and 1 base at J; junction bases unmatched: 2. CDR3 protein: CASSLVAGGSYNEQFF. In DNA form, the CDR3 reads TGTGCCAGCAGCTTAGTCGCGGGGGGGTCCTACAATGAGCAGTTCTTC.